This T cell receptor beta chain was found in a study of T cell responses to AZD1222 COVID-19 vaccine. Whole-study findings and limits: Clonal diversity was possibly underestimated; the donors were predominantly white British and more often female.

Assay used: immunoSEQ multiplex PCR; TCRdb lists only in-frame clones, some missing. The sample has 35,000 or so clones; 70% to 90% are singletons. Concerning this clone itself: The target antigen is unknown.

V lost 6 bases to trimming and J lost 6 bases, with 17 bases between them. CDR1 and CDR2 (germline): LGHDT, YNNKEL (reference sequence). The CDR3 runs 15 residues. The TCR comes from an adult in good health. The chain employs TRBV3-1 (or the pseudogene TRBV3-2) and TRBJ2-2; TRBD1 might be the D (6 bases). The source was peripheral blood, collected on day 0 of AZD1222 vaccination. The CDR3 nucleotides read TGTGCCAGCAGACCCGACAGGCCATTGGCCGGGGAGCTGTTTTTT. It yields the protein CASRPDRPLAGELFF.